This entry is about one T cell receptor beta chain. These data come from a study of blood T cell repertoires in COVID-19. Study-wide context: Nucleic acid was either cDNA or gDNA, and it came from T cells, B-cell-depleted T cells, or PBMCs.

Losses at the gene ends were 3 bases for V and 6 bases for J; bases not matched to a gene: 23. Germline V lookup: CDR1 LGHNT, CDR2 FRNRAP. This CDR3 is built from 20 residues. Original processing methods: Scientists estimated how many nucleated cells there were by amplifying reference gene primers. Sequenced by immunoSEQ multiplex PCR; TCRdb stores in-frame clones only, minus some. For V, J and clone size, that table is used; D and trimming come from the DNA. The data contain under 300,000 clones, almost 85% of them singletons. The TCR sequence derives from a man over 45 with acute or convalescent COVID-19. The sequencing sample was made of peripheral blood. This sequence joins TRBV12-5 and TRBJ1-5; 7 bases fit TRBD1. The CDR3 spells CASGFSPSTGAGGTGQPQHF. The DNA for the CDR3 is TGTGCTAGTGGTTTTTCCCCCTCCACAGGGGCGGGGGGTACGGGTCAGCCCCAGCATTTT.